Shown below are 21 T cell receptor beta chains from a single sample sequenced in a study of patients and donors after allogeneic stem cell transplantation. TCRdb reprocessed the RT-PCR reads with MiXCR, giving one entry per CDR3 protein. In the table there are roughly 880,000 distinct CDR3 sequences, approximately 19% of which are singletons. Sequenced material: blood, either unsorted or a sorted T cell fraction (not recorded which). All receptors come from a human donor who was either an allogeneic HSCT recipient or a stem cell or donor lymphocyte infusion donor (not recorded which). It is not recorded whose cells these are; they may come from a transplant donor.

V and J are TRBV2 and TRBJ1-3; D may be TRBD1 (5 bases). Trimming removed 8 bases from V and 0 bases from J, with 14 bases in between. Germline-derived CDR1 and CDR2 are SNHLY and FYNNEI. The CDR3 sequence is 15 residues long. CDR3 loop: CASGAETSSGNTIYF. The CDR3 DNA sequence: TGTGCCAGCGGGGCGGAAACAAGCTCTGGAAACACCATATATTTT.

A few counts support this clonotype. The V call is TRBV5-1, the J call TRBJ1-4; D is uncertain. V lost 4 bases to trimming and J lost 5 bases, with 12 bases between them. The CDR3 is 14 residues long. CDR1 is SGHRS and CDR2 is YFSETQ in the germline V gene. Here the CDR3 reads CASSVWADNEKLFF. Here the CDR3 DNA reads TGCGCCAGCAGCGTGTGGGCAGACAATGAAAAACTGTTTTTT.

This clonotype was counted ten times or more. The genes are TRBV27 and TRBJ2-2, with D uncertain. The germline V gene has CDR1 MNHEY and CDR2 SMNVEV (reference sequence). V shed 4 bases and J shed 4 bases, with 16 bases lying between them. There are 16 residues in the CDR3. CDR3 protein: CASSSQPVVGTGELFF. As DNA, the CDR3 is TGTGCCAGCAGTTCACAACCCGTTGTGGGCACCGGGGAGCTGTTTTTT.

CDR3 loop: CASSYTGSRNKNIQYF. CDR3 DNA sequence: TGTGCCAGCAGCTATACAGGGAGTCGCAACAAAAACATTCAGTACTTC. The chain is built from TRBV7-2 and TRBJ2-4; tentatively, D is TRBD1 (6 bases). This CDR3 contains 16 residues. Germline-derived CDR1 and CDR2 are SGHTA and FQGNSA. The V end lost 4 bases, the J end lost 3 bases, and 16 bases lay between the germline ends.

CDR3 sequence: CASSSTVTEQYF. The CDR3 DNA reads TGTGCCAGCAGCTCCACAGTAACCGAGCAGTACTTC. The V call is TRBV2, the J call TRBJ2-7; D gene uncertain. With 6 bases removed from V and 6 bases from J, the gap between germline ends came to 12 bases. The CDR3 has 12 amino acids. The germline V gene has CDR1 SNHLY and CDR2 FYNNEI.

This rearrangement joins TRBV3-1 to TRBJ2-7; D not certain. In germline, CDR1 is LGHDT, CDR2 YNNKEL (reference sequence). The CDR3 length is 15 residues. Trimming left V 1 base short and J 0 bases short, with 10 bases between. CDR3 bases: TGTGCCAGCAGCCAAGTCCGCGGAAGCTCCTACGAGCAGTACTTC. This encodes CASSQVRGSSYEQYF.

This rearrangement joins TRBV3-1 to TRBJ2-3; 10 bases are shared with TRBD2. The CDR3 consists of 18 residues. Germline values: CDR1 LGHDT, CDR2 YNNKEL (reference sequence). V was clipped by 0 bases and J by 3 bases; unmatched bases: 9. CDR3 sequence reads: CASSQEGASGSPTDTQYF. The CDR3 DNA sequence: TGTGCCAGCAGCCAAGAGGGGGCTAGCGGGAGCCCAACAGATACGCAGTATTTT.

The CDR3 DNA sequence: TGTGCCAGCACCGTCCAGGGGGCGCGGGAGACCCAGTACTTC. Translation: CASTVQGARETQYF. The chain is built from TRBV12-3 or TRBV12-4 and TRBJ2-5, with 8 bases fitting TRBD1. The CDR3 has 14 amino acids. V dropped 7 bases and J dropped 5; count of bases not matched to a gene: 9.

This clonotype has only a few counts. V and J are TRBV12-3 or TRBV12-4 and TRBJ2-5; D gene uncertain. The CDR3 is 12 residues long. Trimming took 5 bases from V and 5 from J, leaving 9 bases between them. The CDR3 loop reads CASSRRRETQYF. The DNA for the CDR3 is TGTGCCAGCAGTCGACGGCGGGAGACCCAGTACTTC.

The CDR3 bases are TGTGCCAGCAGCCGGGACAGGGGTTTCGGGGAGCTGTTTTTT. It yields the protein CASSRDRGFGELFF. V usage is TRBV2 and J usage is TRBJ2-2; 10 bases map to TRBD1. Germline CDR1 is SNHLY and CDR2 is FYNNEI. V gave up 6 bases and J gave up 7 bases; unmatched junction bases: 5. CDR3 length: 14 amino acids.

This clonotype was counted between two and nine times. V usage is TRBV19 and J usage is TRBJ2-6; a possible D gene is TRBD1 (6 bases). Germline V CDR1 and CDR2: LNHDA, SQIVND (reference sequence). This CDR3 is built from 18 residues. The ends were cut back, 1 base at V and 0 bases at J, with 13 bases in the middle. CDR3: CASSIGQAFSSGANVLTF. In DNA form, the CDR3 reads TGTGCCAGTAGTATAGGACAGGCATTCTCCTCTGGGGCCAACGTCCTGACTTTC.

The V and J genes are TRBV11-2 and TRBJ2-1, with D uncertain. V shed 1 base and J shed 8 bases, with 15 bases lying between them. The CDR3 totals 15 residues. CDR1 and CDR2 from the germline V gene are SGHAT and FQNNGV. The CDR3 protein is CASSLVWATGDEQFF. The DNA for the CDR3 is TGTGCCAGCAGCTTAGTGTGGGCAACCGGCGATGAGCAGTTCTTC.

Written as DNA, the CDR3 is TGTGCCAGCAGCGTAGAGGAATTGAGGGGACGAGATACGCAGTATTTT. Translating gives CASSVEELRGRDTQYF. This chain connects TRBV9 to TRBJ2-3, with D possibly being TRBD1 or TRBD2 (5 bases each). The germline gives CDR1 SGDLS, CDR2 YYNGEE. Trimming removed 0 bases from V and 5 bases from J, with 16 bases in between. The CDR3 has 16 residues.

This clonotype has just a few counts. The gene calls are TRBV6-5 and TRBJ2-7, with D perhaps matching TRBD1 (6 bases). The V and J ends lost 0 bases and 3 bases respectively, with 12 bases between them. The CDR3 spans 15 residues. Germline CDR1 MNHEY, CDR2 SVGAGI. The DNA for the CDR3 is TGTGCCAGCAGTTACTCGAAGAACAGGGTCTACGAGCAGTACTTC. Residues: CASSYSKNRVYEQYF.

The chain has TRBV21-1 and TRBJ1-1; the table's D call TRBD1 went unverified against the DNA. TRBV21-1 is designated a pseudogene. The CDR3 spans 16 residues. CDR3 DNA sequence: TGTGCCAGCAGCGGACACAGGGGGCCGGGGAACACTGAAGCTTTCTTT. Residues: CASSGHRGPGNTEAFF.

This chain uses TRBV30 with TRBJ1-1; a weak D match, TRBD1 (5 bases). V dropped 4 bases and J dropped 1 base, with 10 bases sitting between them. From germline, CDR1 is GTSNPN and CDR2 SVGIG (reference sequence). This CDR3 is built from 13 residues. The CDR3 DNA follows: TGTGCCTGGAAAACAAGGGGGAACACTGAAGCTTTCTTT. Encoded protein: CAWKTRGNTEAFF.

Points on this clonotype: The CDR3 end shows no conserved phenylalanine or tryptophan, and so a read error is likely. V and J are TRBV28 and TRBJ1-6; D call uncertain. Trimming cost V 2 bases and J 7 bases, with 12 bases left between them. Germline lookup yields CDR1 MDHEN and CDR2 SYDVKM. The CDR3 has 15 amino acids. The CDR3 region has the DNA TGTGCCAGCAGTTTACCCCAAGGAGGGAATTCACCCCTCCACTCT. Its protein is CASSLPQGGNSPLHS.

In this sample, this clonotype turned up a few times. This chain uses TRBV10-3 with TRBJ2-3; the D is unclear. CDR3 length: 14 amino acids. Germline loops: CDR1 ENHRY, CDR2 SYGVKD. V was trimmed by 2 bases and J by 6 bases, leaving 12 bases between them. CDR3 DNA sequence: TGTGCCATCAGTGAGAAAGGGCGCCCTGATACGCAGTATTTT. The encoded protein is CAISEKGRPDTQYF.

CDR3 sequence reads: CASSLDRLAKNIQYF. The CDR3 DNA reads as TGCGCCAGCAGCTTGGACAGGCTAGCCAAAAACATTCAGTACTTC. The gene calls are TRBV5-1 and TRBJ2-4, with D maybe TRBD1 (5 bases). The CDR3 spans 15 residues. The V end lost 0 bases, the J end lost 0 bases, and 7 bases lay between the germline ends. Germline values: CDR1 SGHRS, CDR2 YFSETQ.

The chain joins TRBV7-3 to TRBJ2-3; 7 nucleotides match TRBD2. The CDR3 is made up of 15 amino acids. The germline V gene encodes CDR1 SGHTA and CDR2 FQGTGA. V was pared by 2 bases and J by 6 bases, with 8 bases of the junction left unmatched. CDR3 coding DNA: TGTGCCAGCAGCTTAGCGGGAGTTGCTGCGGATACGCAGTATTTT. It specifies CASSLAGVAADTQYF.

A few counts support this clonotype. The rearrangement joins TRBV29-1 to TRBJ1-2; a possible D gene is TRBD1 (5 bases). The CDR3 loop spans 14 amino acids. V lost 7 bases and J 8 bases, leaving 23 bases between the germline ends. Germline assignment: CDR1 SQVTM and CDR2 ANQGSEA. DNA for the CDR3: TGCAGCGCTAAACCTGGGACCCACGGCGGCGGCTACACCTTC. It specifies CSAKPGTHGGGYTF.